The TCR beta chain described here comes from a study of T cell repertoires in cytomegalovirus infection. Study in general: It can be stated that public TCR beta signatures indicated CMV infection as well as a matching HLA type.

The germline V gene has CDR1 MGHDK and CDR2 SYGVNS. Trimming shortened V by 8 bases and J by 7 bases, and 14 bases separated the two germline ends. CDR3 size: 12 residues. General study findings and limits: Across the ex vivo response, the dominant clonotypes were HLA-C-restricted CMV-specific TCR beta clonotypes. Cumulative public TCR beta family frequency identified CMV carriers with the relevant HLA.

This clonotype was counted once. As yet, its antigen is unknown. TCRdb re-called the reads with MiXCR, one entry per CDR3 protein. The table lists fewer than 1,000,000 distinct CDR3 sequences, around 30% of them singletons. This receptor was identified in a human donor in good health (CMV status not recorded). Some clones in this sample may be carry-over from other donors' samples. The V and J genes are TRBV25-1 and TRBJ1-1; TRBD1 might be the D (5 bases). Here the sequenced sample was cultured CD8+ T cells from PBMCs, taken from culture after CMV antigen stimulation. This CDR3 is CASSKGVFEAFF. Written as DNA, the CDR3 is TGTGCCAGCTCCAAAGGGGTTTTTGAAGCTTTCTTT.